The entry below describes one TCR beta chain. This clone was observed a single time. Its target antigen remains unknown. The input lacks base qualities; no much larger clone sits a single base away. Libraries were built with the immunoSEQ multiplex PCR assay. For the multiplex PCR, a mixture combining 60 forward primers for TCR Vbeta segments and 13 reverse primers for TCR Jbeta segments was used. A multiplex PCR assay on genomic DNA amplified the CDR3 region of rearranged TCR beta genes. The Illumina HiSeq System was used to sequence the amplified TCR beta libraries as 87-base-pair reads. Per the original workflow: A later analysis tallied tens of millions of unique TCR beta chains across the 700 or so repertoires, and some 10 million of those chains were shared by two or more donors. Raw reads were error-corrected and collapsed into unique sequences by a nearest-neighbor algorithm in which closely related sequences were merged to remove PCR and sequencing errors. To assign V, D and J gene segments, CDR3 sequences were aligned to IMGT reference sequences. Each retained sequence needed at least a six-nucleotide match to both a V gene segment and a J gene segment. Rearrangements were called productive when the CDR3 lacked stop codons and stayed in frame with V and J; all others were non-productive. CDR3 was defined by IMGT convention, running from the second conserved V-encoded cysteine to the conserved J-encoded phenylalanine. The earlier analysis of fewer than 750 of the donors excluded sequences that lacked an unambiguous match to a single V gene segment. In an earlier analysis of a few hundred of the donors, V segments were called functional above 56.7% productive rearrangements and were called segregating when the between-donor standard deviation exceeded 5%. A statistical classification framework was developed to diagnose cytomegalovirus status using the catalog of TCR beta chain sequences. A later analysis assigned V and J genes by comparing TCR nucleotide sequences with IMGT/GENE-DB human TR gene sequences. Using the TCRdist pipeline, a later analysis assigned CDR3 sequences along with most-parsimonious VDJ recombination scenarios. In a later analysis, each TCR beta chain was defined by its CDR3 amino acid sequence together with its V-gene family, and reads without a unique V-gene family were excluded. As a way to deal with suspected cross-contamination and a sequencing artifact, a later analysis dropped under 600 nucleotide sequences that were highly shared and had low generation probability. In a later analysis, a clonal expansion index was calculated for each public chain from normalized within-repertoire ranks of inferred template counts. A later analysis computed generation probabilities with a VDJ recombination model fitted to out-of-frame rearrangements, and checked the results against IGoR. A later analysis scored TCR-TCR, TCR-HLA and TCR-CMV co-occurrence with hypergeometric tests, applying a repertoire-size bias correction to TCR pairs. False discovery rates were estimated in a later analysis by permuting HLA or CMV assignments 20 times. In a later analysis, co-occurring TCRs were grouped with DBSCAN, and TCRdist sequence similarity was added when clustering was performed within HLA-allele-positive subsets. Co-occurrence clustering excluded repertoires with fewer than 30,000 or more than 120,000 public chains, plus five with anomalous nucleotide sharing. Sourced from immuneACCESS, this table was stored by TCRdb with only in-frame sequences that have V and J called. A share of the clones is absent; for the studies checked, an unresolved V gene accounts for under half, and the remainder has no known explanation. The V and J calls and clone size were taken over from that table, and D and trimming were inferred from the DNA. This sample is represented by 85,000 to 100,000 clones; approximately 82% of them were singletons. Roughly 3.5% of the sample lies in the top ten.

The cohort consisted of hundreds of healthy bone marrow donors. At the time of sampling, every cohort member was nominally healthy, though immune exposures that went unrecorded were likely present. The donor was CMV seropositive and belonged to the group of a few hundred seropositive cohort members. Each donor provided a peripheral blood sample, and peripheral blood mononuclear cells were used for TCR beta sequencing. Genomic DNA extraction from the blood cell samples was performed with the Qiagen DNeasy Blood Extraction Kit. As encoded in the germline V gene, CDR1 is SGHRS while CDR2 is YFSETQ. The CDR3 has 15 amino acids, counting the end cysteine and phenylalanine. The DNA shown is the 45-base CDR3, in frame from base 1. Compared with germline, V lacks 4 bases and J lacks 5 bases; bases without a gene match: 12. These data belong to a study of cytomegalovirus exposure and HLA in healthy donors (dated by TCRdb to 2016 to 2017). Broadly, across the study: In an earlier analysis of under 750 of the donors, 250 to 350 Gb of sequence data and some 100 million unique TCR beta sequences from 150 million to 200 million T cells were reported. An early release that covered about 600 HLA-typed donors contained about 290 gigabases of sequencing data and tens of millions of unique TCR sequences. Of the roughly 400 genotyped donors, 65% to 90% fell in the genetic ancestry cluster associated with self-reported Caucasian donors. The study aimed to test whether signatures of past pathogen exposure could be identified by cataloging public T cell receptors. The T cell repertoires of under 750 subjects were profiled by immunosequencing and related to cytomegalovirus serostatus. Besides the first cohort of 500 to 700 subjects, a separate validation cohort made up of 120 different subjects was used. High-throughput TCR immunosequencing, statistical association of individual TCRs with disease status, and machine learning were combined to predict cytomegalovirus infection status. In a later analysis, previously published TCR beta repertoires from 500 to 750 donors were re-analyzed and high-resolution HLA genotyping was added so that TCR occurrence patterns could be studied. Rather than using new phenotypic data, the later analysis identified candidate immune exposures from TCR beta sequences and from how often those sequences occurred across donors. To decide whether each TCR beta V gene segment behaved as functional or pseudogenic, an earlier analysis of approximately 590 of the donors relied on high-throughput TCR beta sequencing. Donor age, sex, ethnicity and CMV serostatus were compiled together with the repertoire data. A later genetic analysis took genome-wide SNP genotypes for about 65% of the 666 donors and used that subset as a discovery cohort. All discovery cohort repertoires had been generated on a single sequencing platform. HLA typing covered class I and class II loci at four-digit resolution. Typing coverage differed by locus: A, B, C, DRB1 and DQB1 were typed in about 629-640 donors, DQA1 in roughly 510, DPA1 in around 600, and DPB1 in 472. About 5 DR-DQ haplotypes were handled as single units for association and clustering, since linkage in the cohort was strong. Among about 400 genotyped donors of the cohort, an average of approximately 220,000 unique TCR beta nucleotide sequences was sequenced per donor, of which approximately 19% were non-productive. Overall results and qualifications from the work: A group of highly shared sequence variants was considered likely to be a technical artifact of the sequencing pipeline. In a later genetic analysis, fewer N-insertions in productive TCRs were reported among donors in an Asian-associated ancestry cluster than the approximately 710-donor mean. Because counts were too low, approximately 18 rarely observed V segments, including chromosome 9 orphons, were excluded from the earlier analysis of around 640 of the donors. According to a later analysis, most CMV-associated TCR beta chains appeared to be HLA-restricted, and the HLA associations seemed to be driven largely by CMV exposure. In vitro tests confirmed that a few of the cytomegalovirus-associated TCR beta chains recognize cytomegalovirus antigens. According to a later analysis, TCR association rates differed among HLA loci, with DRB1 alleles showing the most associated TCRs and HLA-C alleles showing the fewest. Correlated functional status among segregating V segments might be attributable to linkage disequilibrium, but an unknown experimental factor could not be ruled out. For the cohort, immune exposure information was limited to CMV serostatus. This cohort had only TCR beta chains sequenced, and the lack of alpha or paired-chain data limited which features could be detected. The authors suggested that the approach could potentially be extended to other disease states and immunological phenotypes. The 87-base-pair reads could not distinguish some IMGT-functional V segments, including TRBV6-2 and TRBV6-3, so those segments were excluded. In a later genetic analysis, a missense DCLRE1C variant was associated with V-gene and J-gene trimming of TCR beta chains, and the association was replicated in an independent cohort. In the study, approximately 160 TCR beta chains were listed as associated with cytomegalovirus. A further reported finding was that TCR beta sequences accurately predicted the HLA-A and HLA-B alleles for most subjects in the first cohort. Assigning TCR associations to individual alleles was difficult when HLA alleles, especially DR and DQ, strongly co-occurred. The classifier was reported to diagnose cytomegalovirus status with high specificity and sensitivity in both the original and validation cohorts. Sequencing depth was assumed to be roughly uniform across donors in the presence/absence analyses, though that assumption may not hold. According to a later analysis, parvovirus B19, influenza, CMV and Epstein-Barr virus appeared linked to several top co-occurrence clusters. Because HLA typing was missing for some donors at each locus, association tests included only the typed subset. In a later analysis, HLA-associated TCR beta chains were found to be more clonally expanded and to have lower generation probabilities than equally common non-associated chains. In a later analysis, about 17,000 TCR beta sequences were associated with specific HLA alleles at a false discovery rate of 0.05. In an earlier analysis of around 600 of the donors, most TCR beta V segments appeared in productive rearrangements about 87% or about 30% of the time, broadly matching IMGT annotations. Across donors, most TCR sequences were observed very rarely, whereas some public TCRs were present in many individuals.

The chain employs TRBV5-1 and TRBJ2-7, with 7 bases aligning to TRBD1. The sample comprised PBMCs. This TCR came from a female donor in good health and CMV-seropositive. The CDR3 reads CASSLEGAPPNEQYF. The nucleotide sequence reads TGCGCCAGCAGCCTAGAGGGGGCGCCGCCAAACGAGCAGTACTTC.